This T cell receptor (beta chain) came from a study of cytomegalovirus exposure and HLA in healthy donors. Trimming removed 4 bases at V and 0 bases at J, with 7 bases between. The germline CDR1 and CDR2 sequences are SGHNT and YYREEE (reference sequence). This CDR3 region has 13 residues. As for this clone: Antigen: not known.

The PCR employed 60 Vbeta primers together with 13 Jbeta primers. Study processing details: A follow-up analysis tallied 65 million to 80 million unique TCR beta chains, roughly 11 million shared. TCRdb keeps only in-frame clones here, not all; method: immunoSEQ multiplex PCR. The V and J calls and the clone size are those of that table, but D and trimming were determined from the DNA. The sample shows tens of thousands of clones, about 74% of them seen only once. Study outcomes and limitations: In vitro testing confirmed a few CMV-associated chains as specific for CMV antigens. Analysis was carried out at a later point, and it linked a missense DCLRE1C variant to TCR beta V- and J-gene trimming.

Sample: PBMCs. J is TRBJ2-5 and V is TRBV5-4; a weak D match, TRBD1 (5 bases). The sequence derives from a man aged 30-40 years in good health and CMV-seronegative. The CDR3 sequence is CASSPGYQETQYF. CDR3 sequence (DNA): TGTGCCAGCAGCCCAGGGTACCAAGAGACCCAGTACTTC.